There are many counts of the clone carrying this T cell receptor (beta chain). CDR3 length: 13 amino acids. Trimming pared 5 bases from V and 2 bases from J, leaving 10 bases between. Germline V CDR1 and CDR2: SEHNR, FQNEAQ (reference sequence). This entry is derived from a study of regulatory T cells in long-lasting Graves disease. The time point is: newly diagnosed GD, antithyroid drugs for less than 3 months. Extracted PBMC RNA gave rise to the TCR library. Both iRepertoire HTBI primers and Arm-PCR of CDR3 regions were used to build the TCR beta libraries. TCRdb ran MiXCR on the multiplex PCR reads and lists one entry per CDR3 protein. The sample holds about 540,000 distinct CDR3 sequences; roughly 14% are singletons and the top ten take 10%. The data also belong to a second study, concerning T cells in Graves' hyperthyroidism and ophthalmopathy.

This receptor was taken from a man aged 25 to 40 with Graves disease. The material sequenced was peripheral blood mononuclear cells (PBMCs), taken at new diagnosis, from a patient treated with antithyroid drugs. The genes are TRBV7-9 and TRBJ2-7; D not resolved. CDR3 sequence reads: CASSGRGPYEQYF. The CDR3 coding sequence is TGTGCCAGCAGCGGACGCGGTCCCTACGAGCAGTACTTC.